This record covers a single TCR beta chain. The antigen is undetermined. The assay was immunoSEQ multiplex PCR, and TCRdb's table has in-frame clones only and misses some. The sample gives approximately 74,000 clones, more than 75% of which show up once; roughly 4.7% is in the top ten. This record belongs to a study of memory CD4+ T cells and cytomegalovirus serostatus. At the level of the study: Healthy Belgian adult donors included roughly nine CMV-positive and approximately 25 CMV-negative people. Study conclusions and caveats: CD4+ memory repertoires contained about two fifths of the 164 reported CMV TCRbeta sequences. CMV serostatus prediction reached median AUC approximately 0.95, or 0.91 with US-trained model.

Single viable CD3+CD4+CD8-CD45RO+ cells were sorted as the memory CD4+ T cells. The receptor comes from an adult in good health and CMV-seropositive. Sequenced: memory CD4+ T cells from blood.

CDR3 nucleotide sequence: TGTGCCAGCTCACCAGCGACAATAAACGAGCAGTACTTC. Amino acid sequence: CASSPATINEQYF. V usage is TRBV18 and J usage is TRBJ2-7, with unresolved D. Germline V gene lookup returns CDR1 KGHSH and CDR2 LQKENI. This CDR3 is built from 13 residues. Trimming removed 2 bases from V and 5 bases from J, with 10 bases in between.